This TCR beta chain was recorded in a study of shared clonotypes between healthy human individuals. Study overall: The donors, a couple of women and three men, were aged 18 to 49.

V lost 3 bases, J lost 5 bases, and 21 bases lay in between. CDR1 and CDR2 (germline): MDHEN, SYDVKM. The CDR3 runs to 17 residues. Selected positively for CCR7 and CD45RO-negative, naive CD8 cells excluded terminally differentiated effector memory CD45RA+ cells. TCRdb's copy holds only in-frame clones and misses some; the assay was immunoSEQ multiplex PCR. The table has about 2 million clones, about 95% seen once; the top ten hold roughly 1%. The J gene is TRBJ2-3, the V gene TRBV28, with D possibly matching TRBD1 (6 bases). Sequencing used naive CD8+ T cells sorted from blood. The sequence was collected from a man in his late teens or twenties in good health. The CDR3 reads CASSFADGQLGGDTQYF. As DNA, the CDR3 is TGTGCCAGCAGTTTCGCGGACGGACAGCTAGGAGGAGATACGCAGTATTTT.